The 21 T cell receptor beta chains given below trace back to one sample, sequenced in a study of Graves' ophthalmopathy and Graves' hyperthyroidism. The TCR beta CDR3 regions underwent amplification from RNA transcripts. The authors performed first-round RT-PCR with HTBI primers and then a second-round multiplex PCR. In TCRdb, the multiplex PCR reads were re-called with MiXCR into one record per CDR3 protein. The data show 600,000 to 650,000 distinct CDR3 sequences, about a fifth seen once. The sequencing input was peripheral blood. The origin of the receptors is a woman in her late teens or twenties with stable Graves' hyperthyroidism. Some clones in this sample may be carry-over from other donors' samples.

This clonotype has a count of ten or more. The chain employs TRBV6-1 and TRBJ1-5; no definite D call. There are 15 residues in the CDR3. From germline, CDR1 is MNHNS and CDR2 SASEGT. Between the trimmed V and J ends, which lost 2 bases and 3 bases, there was a span of 11 bases. CDR3 DNA sequence: TGTGCCAGCAGTGAATTGGGAGGGCTCAATCAGCCCCAGCATTTT. This gives the protein CASSELGGLNQPQHF.

This clonotype was counted at least ten times. One end of the junction is discordant with germline, which a read error may explain. The chain couples TRBV24-1 to TRBJ2-4, with a tentative D call TRBD1 (8 bases). This CDR3 region has 16 residues. The germline CDR1 and CDR2 sequences are KGHDR and SFDVKD. The CDR3 sequence is CATSTGGGGPKNIKYF. The CDR3 DNA is TGTGCCACCAGTACAGGGGGAGGGGGACCCAAAAACATTAAGTACTTC.

On this clonotype itself: One junction end disagrees with the germline gene, perhaps due to a read error. The V gene is TRBV12-3 or TRBV12-4, the J gene TRBJ2-5; 7 positions match TRBD2. The CDR3 contains 14 residues. This chain's CDR3 is CATSDPRGGETQYF. CDR3 nucleotide sequence: TGTGCCACCAGTGATCCCCGGGGAGGGGAGACCCAGTACTTC.

Details on this clonotype: Its ends do not fully match the called genes, so a read error is possible. The CDR3 DNA is TGTGCCAGCATCTTAAAGTTCGATTTCGAGTTC. It is translated as CASILKFDFEF. V and J are TRBV11-2 and TRBJ2-6; no clear D. CDR3 length: 11 residues. In germline, CDR1 is SGHAT, CDR2 FQNNGV.

Concerning this clonotype itself: This may stem from a read error, because a much larger clone lies one nucleotide away. This chain connects TRBV9 to TRBJ1-1; 7 positions agree with TRBD1. Germline V gives CDR1 SGDLS, CDR2 YYNGEE. The CDR3 totals 16 residues. The CDR3 protein is CASSTEGALLNTEACF. The CDR3 bases are TGTGCCAGCAGCACCGAGGGGGCCCTTCTGAACACTGAAGCTTGCTTT.

Written as DNA, the CDR3 is TGCGCCAGCAACCCGGGGCAGGGGTCCCAAGAGACCCAGTACTTC. Translation: CASNPGQGSQETQYF. This chain connects TRBV5-1 to TRBJ2-5; a weak D match, TRBD1 (6 bases). Germline loops: CDR1 SGHRS, CDR2 YFSETQ. The CDR3 extends over 15 amino acids. V dropped 6 bases and J dropped 1 base, with 16 bases sitting between them.

Ten or more counts support this clonotype. The rearrangement joins TRBV6-6 to TRBJ2-7, with D possibly TRBD1 on 5 matching bases. Germline-derived CDR1 and CDR2 are MNHNY and SVGAGI (reference sequence). V lost 10 bases and J lost 5, with 18 bases in between. CDR3 length equals 13 residues. The CDR3 DNA reads as TGTGCCACTGGACAAACCAGTGTCAACGAGCAGTACTTC. Translating gives CATGQTSVNEQYF.

This clonotype occurred many times. This rearrangement joins TRBV25-1 to TRBJ1-6; D gene unclear. Trimming pared 2 bases from V and 10 bases from J, leaving 9 bases between. Germline V CDR1 and CDR2: MGHDK, SYGVNS. The CDR3 loop spans 13 amino acids. As DNA, the CDR3 is TGTGCCAGCAGTGAAACAGCTAAATCACCCCTCCACTTT. The encoded protein is CASSETAKSPLHF.

Notes on this clonotype: A much larger clone differs by one base, so this may be a read error. The rearrangement uses TRBV6-1 and TRBJ2-5; unclear D gene. With 6 bases removed from V and 0 bases from J, the gap between germline ends came to 5 bases. The CDR3 covers 12 residues. Germline CDR1 is MNHNS and CDR2 is SASEGT. CDR3 bases: TGTGCCAGCAGCCACAACCAAGAGACCCAGTACTTC. Translation: CASSHNQETQYF.

This clonotype has ten or more counts. The chain has TRBV12-5 and TRBJ1-2; 7 nucleotides align to TRBD1. This CDR3 is 15 amino acids long. The germline CDR1 and CDR2 sequences are LGHNT and FRNRAP. Germline trimming cut 1 base from V and 8 bases from J; bases unmatched to any gene: 10. This CDR3 reads CASGLAHRGYAGYTF. The CDR3 DNA follows: TGTGCTAGTGGTTTGGCTCACAGGGGATATGCCGGCTACACCTTC.

This clonotype was seen a few times. Given a much more abundant clone one base away, this may be a read error. No conserved phenylalanine or tryptophan ends this CDR3, so it is likely a read error. The chain has TRBV30 and TRBJ2-2; possibly TRBD2 for D (6 bases). Per germline, CDR1 GTSNPN and CDR2 SVGIG (reference sequence). The CDR3 is made up of 16 amino acids. V gave up 2 bases and J gave up 0 bases, with 13 bases separating them. Here the CDR3 DNA reads TGTGCCTGGAGTCAGCTAGCGAGCGCGAACACCGGGGAGCTGTTTCTT. Its protein is CAWSQLASANTGELFL.

This clonotype was recorded at least ten times. CDR3 loop: CSASRPGLGEQYF. CDR3 sequence (DNA): TGCAGTGCTAGTAGACCCGGGCTGGGCGAGCAGTACTTC. The chain has TRBV20-1 and TRBJ2-7, with D hard to call. This CDR3 has 13 amino acids. Germline V gives CDR1 DFQATT, CDR2 SNEGSKA (reference sequence). V was cut by 3 bases and J by 6 bases, with 15 bases left in between.

The chain joins TRBV15 to TRBJ1-2; 9 bases agree with TRBD1. This CDR3 is built from 16 residues. V gave up 1 base and J gave up 4 bases; unmatched junction bases: 7. Per germline, CDR1 LNHNV and CDR2 YYDKDF (reference sequence). CDR3 region: CATSRGGGQGSYGYTF. The CDR3 DNA follows: TGTGCCACCAGCAGAGGAGGCGGACAGGGGAGCTATGGCTACACCTTC.

This clonotype was counted ten times or more. This rearrangement joins TRBV12-3 or TRBV12-4 to TRBJ1-2, with D unresolved. V dropped 6 bases and J dropped 8 bases, with 13 bases sitting between them. The CDR3 loop spans 12 amino acids. CDR3 sequence reads: CASSTDSHGYTF. The CDR3 DNA is TGTGCCAGCAGCACGGATTCCCACGGCTACACCTTC.

This clonotype was seen a single time. The J gene is TRBJ2-5, the V gene TRBV7-8; D call uncertain. The CDR3 extends over 14 amino acids. The germline gives CDR1 SGHVS, CDR2 FQNEAQ. V lost 7 bases, J lost 4 bases, and 16 bases lay in between. CDR3 nucleotide sequence: TGTGCCAGCACCACAGATACGGCTGGAGAGACCCAGTACTTC. Translation gives CASTTDTAGETQYF.

This clonotype was observed at least ten times. The chain employs TRBV28 and TRBJ2-7; 9 bases map to TRBD2. Germline CDR1 reads MDHEN; CDR2 reads SYDVKM. V trimming: 7 bases; J trimming: 6 bases; junction bases outside the gene matches: 13. CDR3 length: 15 amino acids. The CDR3 DNA follows: TGTGCCAGCAAAACTTCAGCTAGCGGGAAATCCGAGCAGTACTTC. It encodes CASKTSASGKSEQYF.

V usage is TRBV27 and J usage is TRBJ2-5, with D perhaps TRBD2 (6 bases). The CDR3 spans 14 residues. Between the trimmed V and J ends, which lost 5 bases and 5 bases, there was a span of 15 bases. Germline V gives CDR1 MNHEY, CDR2 SMNVEV (reference sequence). In nucleotides, the CDR3 is TGTGCCAGCAGTGAAAATAGCGGTCCCGAGACCCAGTACTTC. Translating gives CASSENSGPETQYF.

This clonotype occurred many times. As DNA, the CDR3 is TGTGCCAGCAGCCGGGAGGTGGTTCAGCGGGGCAATCAGCCCCAGCATTTT. Its protein is CASSREVVQRGNQPQHF. This chain connects TRBV5-5 to TRBJ1-5; D gene uncertain. The germline V gene encodes CDR1 SGHKS and CDR2 YYEKEE (reference sequence). The CDR3 sequence is 17 residues long. Trimming stripped 4 bases from V and 2 bases from J, with 19 bases between.

This clonotype appeared a single time. A much more abundant neighbour one base away suggests this may be a read error. V gene TRBV11-2 combines with J gene TRBJ2-2; D not resolved. The germline V and J ends were trimmed by 3 bases and 3 bases, with 11 bases remaining between them. The CDR3 loop spans 15 amino acids. Germline V gives CDR1 SGHAT, CDR2 FQNNGV. CDR3 DNA sequence: TGTGCCAGCAGCTTTAAGCTAGACGACACCGGGGAGCTGTTTTTT. Its protein is CASSFKLDDTGELFF.

At least ten counts were recorded for this clonotype. The chain joins TRBV6-5 to TRBJ1-1; D call uncertain. V was shortened by 0 bases and J by 8 bases, with 4 bases between the two germline ends. The CDR3 contains 11 residues. CDR1 and CDR2 (germline): MNHEY, SVGAGI. CDR3 DNA sequence: TGTGCCAGCAGTTACTCGGACGAAGCTTTCTTT. Its translation is CASSYSDEAFF.

This chain links TRBV12-3 or TRBV12-4 with TRBJ1-6; the match to TRBD1 covers 7 bases. This CDR3 comprises 18 residues. V lost 3 bases to trimming and J lost 5 bases; unmatched junction nucleotides: 13. This CDR3 is CASSFLDRAMFNNSPLHF. The CDR3 nucleotides read TGTGCCAGCAGTTTCCTTGACAGGGCCATGTTTAATAATTCACCCCTCCACTTT.